This T cell receptor (beta chain) derives from a study of CD8 T cells in ankylosing spondylitis. As the method for making TCR beta libraries, quantitative 5'-RACE with molecular barcodes was used. TCRdb itself ran the 5' RACE reads through MiXCR, one entry per CDR3 protein. The table includes hundreds of thousands of distinct CDR3 sequences, approximately 7.6% detected once. This clonotype was counted a few times. Antigen specificity is unknown. Points from the study as a whole: A TCR beta motif made of about 8 highly homologous variants seemed typical of ankylosing spondylitis blood. Clones that were linked to disease were CD8+ and were relatively rare in peripheral blood. There was reportedly significant enrichment of clones that were disease-linked in matched ankylosing spondylitis synovial fluid.

The germline V gene has CDR1 SQVTM and CDR2 ANQGSEA. The ends lost 6 bases at V and 10 bases at J; junction bases unmatched: 12. The CDR3 runs to 14 residues. The sequence derives from a female donor with ankylosing spondylitis or in good health (not recorded which). The material sequenced was blood, either unsorted or a sorted T cell fraction (not recorded which). This chain links TRBV29-1 with TRBJ2-1, with TRBD2 matching over 10 bases. This CDR3 reads CSVSSGSWGMEQFF. The CDR3 bases are TGCAGCGTGTCTAGCGGGAGTTGGGGGATGGAGCAGTTCTTC.